This T cell receptor (beta chain) was documented in a study of T cells in Graves' hyperthyroidism and ophthalmopathy. Comments on this clonotype: The target antigen is unknown.

A NOSPECS grade of at least 4, a Clinical Activity Score of at least 3 and duration under 3 months were recorded in ophthalmopathy patients. The V segment lost 6 bases and the J segment 3 bases; nucleotides outside the gene matches: 5. The CDR3 spans 15 residues. Study results and caveats: Expanded thyroid clonotypes (above 0.001) were mostly also found in blood.

RNA transcripts gave rise to amplified TCR beta CDR3 regions. In the first-round RT-PCR of the TCR CDR3, the HTBI primer set was used. TCRdb analysed the multiplex PCR reads with MiXCR anew, one entry per CDR3 protein. The sample has roughly 560,000 distinct CDR3 sequences, about 15% seen once. The chain recombines TRBV12-3 or TRBV12-4 with TRBJ2-2; 9 positions match TRBD1. Sequencing used blood. This clonotype was obtained from a woman in her 40s with Graves' ophthalmopathy. The CDR3: CASSTRTGDTGELFF. CDR3 sequence (DNA): TGTGCCAGCAGCACCCGGACAGGGGACACCGGGGAGCTGTTTTTT.